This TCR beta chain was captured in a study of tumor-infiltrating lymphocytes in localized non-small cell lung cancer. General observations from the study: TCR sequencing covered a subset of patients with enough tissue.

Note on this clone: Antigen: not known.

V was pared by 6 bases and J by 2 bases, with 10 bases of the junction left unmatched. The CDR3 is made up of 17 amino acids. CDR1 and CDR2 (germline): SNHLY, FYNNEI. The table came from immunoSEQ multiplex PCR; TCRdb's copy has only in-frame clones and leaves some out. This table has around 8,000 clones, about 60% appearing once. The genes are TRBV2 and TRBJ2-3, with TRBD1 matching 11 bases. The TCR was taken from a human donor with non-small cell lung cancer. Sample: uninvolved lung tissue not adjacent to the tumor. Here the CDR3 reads CASRAGTGGANTDTQYF. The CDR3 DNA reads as TGTGCCAGCAGGGCCGGGACAGGGGGTGCGAACACAGATACGCAGTATTTT.